The 30 T cell receptor beta chains below all came from one sample that was sequenced in a study of cytomegalovirus exposure and HLA in healthy donors. The repertoire was sequenced with immunoSEQ multiplex PCR; TCRdb's copy has only in-frame clones and lacks some. Of around 70,000 clones listed, 90% to 95% are singletons. Sequenced material: PBMCs. The receptors stem from a man in his late teens or twenties in good health and CMV-seronegative.

This clone was seen a single time. The gene calls are TRBV5-1 and TRBJ2-7; D is possibly TRBD2 (5 bases). V gave up 5 bases and J gave up 7 bases, with 19 bases separating them. The germline gives CDR1 SGHRS, CDR2 YFSETQ. CDR3 size: 14 residues. The CDR3 DNA reads as TGCGCCAGCAGGGGCGCTAGCACCCCGGGGGAGCAGTACTTC. Its protein product is CASRGASTPGEQYF.

The rearrangement joins TRBV5-1 to TRBJ1-4, with D possibly being TRBD1 (6 bases). The CDR3 loop spans 14 amino acids. Between the trimmed V and J ends, which lost 4 bases and 4 bases, there was a span of 11 bases. Per the germline V gene, CDR1 is SGHRS and CDR2 is YFSETQ. The CDR3 DNA follows: TGCGCCAGCAGCAGACAGGCTGATAATGAAAAACTGTTTTTT. Amino acid sequence: CASSRQADNEKLFF.

The chain joins TRBV7-8 to TRBJ1-5; D possibly corresponds to TRBD1 (5 bases). Germline CDR1 reads SGHVS; CDR2 reads FQNEAQ. Trimming stripped 1 base from V and 7 bases from J, with 5 bases between. CDR3 length: 12 residues. The CDR3 spells CASSLEGQPQHF. Written as DNA, the CDR3 is TGTGCCAGCAGCTTAGAGGGGCAGCCCCAGCATTTT.

V and J are TRBV14 and TRBJ2-1, with D possibly being TRBD2 (6 bases). V dropped 4 bases and J dropped 7 bases, with 20 bases sitting between them. The CDR3 length is 16 residues. Germline CDR1 is SGHDN and CDR2 is FVKESK. The CDR3 DNA reads TGTGCCAGCAGCCCTGTGAGGCTAGCTGCGGGGAATGAGCAGTTCTTC. Translation: CASSPVRLAAGNEQFF.

This chain joins TRBV11-3 and TRBJ2-5, with 12 nucleotides matching TRBD2. Germline CDR1 reads SGHNT; CDR2 reads YENEEA. This CDR3 is 16 amino acids long. The J segment lost 4 bases and the V segment lost 5 bases, leaving 8 bases of the junction unmatched. The CDR3 spells CASSPGLAGKGETQYF. The CDR3 DNA follows: TGTGCCAGCAGCCCAGGACTAGCGGGAAAGGGAGAGACCCAGTACTTC. Full variable domain (remainder filled in from reference TRBV11-3 and TRBJ2-5): EAGVVQSPRYKIIEKKQPVAFWCNPISGHNTLYWYLQNLGQGPELLIRYENEEAVDDSQLPKDRFSAERLKGVDSTLKIQPAELGDSAVYLCASSPGLAGKGETQYFGPGTRLLVL.

This clone was recorded once. The chain uses TRBV7-9 and TRBJ2-4, with a tentative D call TRBD2 (6 bases). Trimming removed 3 bases at V and 0 bases at J, with 12 bases between. The CDR3 is 16 residues long. Looked up from germline, CDR1 is SEHNR and CDR2 is FQNEAQ (reference sequence). The CDR3 coding sequence is TGTGCCAGCAGCTTCTCGAGCGGGTTAGCCAAAAACATTCAGTACTTC. Translating it yields CASSFSSGLAKNIQYF.

The chain couples TRBV5-4 to TRBJ2-1, with D unclear. Between the trimmed V and J ends, which lost 4 bases and 0 bases, there was a span of 14 bases. The CDR3 runs to 16 residues. Germline CDR1 and CDR2: SGHNT and YYREEE (reference sequence). This CDR3 reads CASSPDVGASYNEQFF. CDR3 DNA: TGTGCCAGCAGCCCCGACGTTGGAGCCTCCTACAATGAGCAGTTCTTC.

The V and J genes are TRBV27 and TRBJ2-7; TRBD1 matches 11 bases. The CDR3 length is 16 residues. V lost 3 bases to trimming and J lost 0 bases; unmatched junction nucleotides: 4. Germline CDR1 and CDR2: MNHEY and SMNVEV (reference sequence). The DNA of the CDR3 is TGTGCCAGCAGTTTGTCCGGGACAGGGGGCTCCTACGAGCAGTACTTC. This translates into CASSLSGTGGSYEQYF.

This clone was seen a single time. The chain recombines TRBV28 with TRBJ2-6; maybe TRBD1 (6 bases). The CDR3 covers 15 residues. Germline V lookup: CDR1 MDHEN, CDR2 SYDVKM. The V end was cut by 7 bases, the J end by 0 bases, with 10 bases between. In DNA, the CDR3 is TGTGCCAGCACAGGGGCGTCCTCTGGGGCCAACGTCCTGACTTTC. Its protein product is CASTGASSGANVLTF.

The chain employs TRBV19 and TRBJ1-5; a possible D gene is TRBD1 (5 bases). Germline V lookup: CDR1 LNHDA, CDR2 SQIVND (reference sequence). The ends were cut back, 3 bases at V and 2 bases at J, with 5 bases in the middle. This CDR3 contains 13 residues. CDR3 nucleotides: TGTGCCAGTAGTATCAGGGGCAATCAGCCCCAGCATTTT. Residues: CASSIRGNQPQHF. Using reference TRBV19 and TRBJ1-5 for the parts outside the CDR3, the full variable domain is DGGITQSPKYLFRKEGQNVTLSCEQNLNHDAMYWYRQDPGQGLRLIYYSQIVNDFQKGDIAEGYSVSREKKESFPLTVTSAQKNPTAFYLCASSIRGNQPQHFGDGTRLSIL.

V usage is TRBV4-3 and J usage is TRBJ2-7; 11 bases fit TRBD2. The junction had 7 bases not matched to a gene; V was cut back by 2 bases and J by 1 base. The germline CDR1 and CDR2 sequences are LGHNA and YSLEER. The CDR3 is 17 residues long. The DNA of the CDR3 is TGCGCCAGCAGCCAAACAGCGGGACTAGCGGTTTCCTACGAGCAGTACTTC. Its protein product is CASSQTAGLAVSYEQYF.

This rearrangement joins TRBV19 to TRBJ2-7, with no clear D. The CDR3 runs 13 residues. In germline, CDR1 is LNHDA, CDR2 SQIVND (reference sequence). With 4 bases removed from V and 2 bases from J, the gap between germline ends came to 9 bases. This CDR3 reads CASSNAVAYEQYF. CDR3 DNA sequence: TGTGCCAGTAGTAACGCGGTTGCCTACGAGCAGTACTTC.

This clone was observed a single time. The chain links TRBV7-9 to TRBJ2-5; D is unresolved. Germline-derived CDR1 and CDR2 are SEHNR and FQNEAQ (reference sequence). Trimming shortened V by 6 bases and J by 9 bases, and 11 bases separated the two germline ends. The CDR3 spans 11 residues. In DNA form, the CDR3 reads TGTGCCAGCAGTACATCTCTGGCCCAGTACTTC. Protein: CASSTSLAQYF.

V gene TRBV5-5 combines with J gene TRBJ2-3, with 7 bases that match TRBD2. In germline, CDR1 is SGHKS, CDR2 YYEKEE (reference sequence). V lost 2 bases and J lost 3; bases outside the gene matches: 6. This CDR3 has 15 amino acids. The CDR3 protein is CASSFRGSGTDTQYF. The CDR3 DNA is TGTGCCAGCAGCTTTAGGGGTAGCGGGACAGATACGCAGTATTTT.

A few counts support this clone. J is TRBJ1-2 and V is TRBV7-2, with 7 bases matching TRBD1. The CDR3 extends over 14 amino acids. The V and J ends lost 2 bases and 6 bases, in that order; junction bases with no gene match: 6. The germline gives CDR1 SGHTA, CDR2 FQGNSA. CDR3 protein: CASSLPTGNDGYTF. CDR3 in DNA: TGTGCCAGCAGCTTACCGACAGGGAATGATGGCTACACCTTC. The full variable domain, its missing parts supplied by reference TRBV7-2 and TRBJ1-2, is GAGVSQSPSNKVTEKGKDVELRCDPISGHTALYWYRQSLGQGLEFLIYFQGNSAPDKSGLPSDRFSAERTGGSVSTLTIQRTQQEDSAVYLCASSLPTGNDGYTFGSGTRLTVV.

The chain employs TRBV19 and TRBJ2-1; 8 nucleotides agree with TRBD2. Per the germline V gene, CDR1 is LNHDA and CDR2 is SQIVND (reference sequence). The ends lost 6 bases at V and 6 bases at J; junction bases unmatched: 13. The CDR3 extends over 16 amino acids. The DNA for the CDR3 is TGTGCCAGTAGCACTTTTCCAGCGGGAGTTTCCAATGAGCAGTTCTTC. It is translated as CASSTFPAGVSNEQFF.

The V and J genes are TRBV11-2 and TRBJ2-5, with 11 bases fitting TRBD2. V dropped 2 bases and J dropped 1; count of bases not matched to a gene: 6. The CDR3 has 17 residues. Per the germline V gene, CDR1 is SGHAT and CDR2 is FQNNGV. This CDR3 is CASSLSTGTSGQETQYF. The CDR3 DNA reads TGTGCCAGCAGCTTATCTACCGGGACTAGCGGCCAAGAGACCCAGTACTTC.

The rearrangement links TRBV11-2 to TRBJ1-1; D remains ambiguous. The CDR3 sequence is 12 residues long. Deletions cut 3 bases from V and 4 bases from J, with 6 bases between. CDR1 and CDR2 from the germline V gene are SGHAT and FQNNGV. CDR3 in amino acids: CASSFQVTEAFF. CDR3 coding DNA: TGTGCCAGCAGCTTTCAGGTCACTGAAGCTTTCTTT.

This rearrangement joins TRBV19 to TRBJ2-1, with no clear D. The CDR3 loop spans 13 amino acids. Germline CDR1 is LNHDA and CDR2 is SQIVND (reference sequence). Trimming shortened V by 9 bases and J by 0 bases, and 9 bases separated the two germline ends. This CDR3 reads CASHSSSYNEQFF. The CDR3 region has the DNA TGTGCCAGCCACAGTAGCTCCTACAATGAGCAGTTCTTC.

V and J are TRBV28 and TRBJ2-5, with D uncertain. The CDR3 loop spans 12 amino acids. Germline V gene sequence: CDR1 MDHEN, CDR2 SYDVKM. V lost 5 bases to trimming and J lost 4 bases, with 8 bases between them. CDR3 in DNA: TGTGCCAGCAGTACCGGTACAGAGACCCAGTACTTC. Translation gives CASSTGTETQYF.

This sequence joins TRBV2 and TRBJ2-3; 9 nucleotides line up with TRBD1. V was pared by 8 bases and J by 4 bases, with 7 bases of the junction left unmatched. This CDR3 comprises 14 residues. The germline V gene has CDR1 SNHLY and CDR2 FYNNEI. The CDR3 protein is CASGWDRDPDTQYF. The CDR3 coding sequence is TGTGCCAGCGGTTGGGACAGGGACCCAGATACGCAGTATTTT.

The chain is built from TRBV11-3 and TRBJ2-5; 7 bases agree with TRBD1. Trimming cost V 10 bases and J 1 base; bases outside gene matches: 9. The V gene's germline CDR1 is SGHNT and CDR2 YENEEA. This CDR3 region has 14 residues. Written as DNA, the CDR3 is TGTGCCACCCAAATCAAGGGGGCCCAAGAGACCCAGTACTTC. This sequence encodes CATQIKGAQETQYF.

The chain recombines TRBV30 with TRBJ2-2; 10 positions match TRBD2. This CDR3 is 18 amino acids long. Looked up from germline, CDR1 is GTSNPN and CDR2 is SVGIG (reference sequence). Losses at the gene ends were 3 bases for V and 1 base for J; bases not matched to a gene: 11. The CDR3 loop reads CAWRRTGRTSGNTGELFF. The CDR3 nucleotides are TGTGCCTGGAGGAGGACAGGGCGGACTAGCGGGAACACCGGGGAGCTGTTTTTT.

This chain links TRBV27 with TRBJ1-5, with a weak D call TRBD1 (5 bases). V was trimmed by 4 bases and J by 2 bases, leaving 15 bases between them. The V gene's germline CDR1 is MNHEY and CDR2 SMNVEV (reference sequence). The CDR3 covers 16 residues. Written as DNA, the CDR3 is TGTGCCAGCAGTTCCTCTCCCTCGGGGGGCAATCAGCCCCAGCATTTT. Its protein product is CASSSSPSGGNQPQHF.

This rearrangement joins TRBV11-2 to TRBJ2-1; 7 bases align to TRBD2. Unmatched junction bases numbered 3, after V lost 0 bases and J lost 10 bases. The CDR3 extends over 13 amino acids. Germline-derived CDR1 and CDR2 are SGHAT and FQNNGV. CDR3 sequence reads: CASSLEPGLEQFF. In nucleotides, the CDR3 is TGTGCCAGCAGCTTAGAGCCGGGACTAGAGCAGTTCTTC.

The genes are TRBV14 and TRBJ2-3; TRBD2 is a possible D gene (5 bases). This CDR3 is 16 amino acids long. Germline CDR1 reads SGHDN; CDR2 reads FVKESK. With 3 bases removed from V and 2 bases from J, the gap between germline ends came to 15 bases. CDR3 bases: TGTGCCAGCAGCCAGATCACGGCGGGCAACACAGATACGCAGTATTTT. It codes for CASSQITAGNTDTQYF.

The V call is TRBV27, the J call TRBJ2-7; D unresolved. The V and J ends lost 3 bases and 1 base respectively, with 7 bases between them. There are 13 residues in the CDR3. Germline CDR1 reads MNHEY; CDR2 reads SMNVEV (reference sequence). The CDR3 loop is CASSFSTSYEQYF. The DNA for the CDR3 is TGTGCCAGCAGTTTTTCAACATCCTACGAGCAGTACTTC.

The chain uses TRBV10-3 and TRBJ2-7, with 8 bases that match TRBD2. The germline V gene has CDR1 ENHRY and CDR2 SYGVKD. Trimming cost V 8 bases and J 4 bases; bases outside gene matches: 13. The CDR3 runs to 15 residues. Here the CDR3 reads CAIRATREGVYEQYF. The CDR3 DNA reads TGTGCCATCCGGGCGACCCGGGAGGGTGTATACGAGCAGTACTTC.

This rearrangement joins TRBV19 to TRBJ2-7, with TRBD2 identical over 7 bases. The CDR3 totals 14 residues. Germline V gene data show CDR1 as LNHDA and CDR2 as SQIVND (reference sequence). The ends lost 4 bases at V and 4 bases at J; junction bases unmatched: 7. In nucleotides, the CDR3 is TGTGCCAGTAGTAAAGAGCGGGGAACTTACGAGCAGTACTTC. It codes for CASSKERGTYEQYF.

The V and J genes are TRBV7-2 and TRBJ1-4, with TRBD1 as a possible D gene (5 bases). CDR1 and CDR2 (germline): SGHTA, FQGNSA. This CDR3 spans 15 amino acids. Between the trimmed V and J ends, which lost 6 bases and 1 base, there was a span of 12 bases. The CDR3 sequence: CASRRQGRTNEKLFF. CDR3 nucleotides: TGTGCCAGCAGACGCCAGGGAAGAACTAATGAAAAACTGTTTTTT.